The rows below give T cell receptor beta chains drawn from one sample of a study of cytomegalovirus exposure and HLA in healthy donors. TCRdb keeps only in-frame clones here, not all; method: immunoSEQ multiplex PCR. The sample has 30,000 to 45,000 clones; approximately 82% are singletons. Sequencing input: PBMCs. Source of these receptors: a woman under 30 in good health and CMV-seronegative. CDR3s include the opening cysteine and the closing phenylalanine or tryptophan. Fields, in order: J gene, clone size, D gene, V gene, CDR3 protein, CDR3 DNA. D genes are given only for firm matches. The size of a clone is reported for some rows only, either as once, few or many, or as a class for expanded clones.

>TRBJ2-1|.|TRBD1|TRBV28
CASSFIATGVGNEQFF
TGTGCCAGCAGTTTTATAGCGACAGGGGTGGGGAATGAGCAGTTCTTC
>TRBJ2-1|.|TRBD1|TRBV29-1
CSVAEGQWTNEQFF
TGCAGCGTCGCAGAGGGACAGTGGACCAATGAGCAGTTCTTC
>TRBJ2-7|.|TRBD1|TRBV6-1
CASMVGQGPCEQYF
TGTGCCAGCATGGTGGGACAGGGGCCCTGCGAGCAGTACTTC
>TRBJ1-4|.|.|TRBV7-9
CASSIYTNEKLFF
TGTGCCAGCAGCATTTACACGAATGAAAAACTGTTTTTT
>TRBJ2-7|once|TRBD2|TRBV5-1
CASSLLGEGSYEQYF
TGCGCCAGCAGCTTGCTGGGGGAGGGCTCCTACGAGCAGTACTTC
>TRBJ1-4|.|.|TRBV7-8
CASSAWDFGGEKLFF
TGTGCCAGCAGCGCGTGGGACTTTGGGGGTGAAAAACTGTTTTTT
>TRBJ2-7|.|.|TRBV13
CASSFGGLYNFEQYF
TGTGCCAGCAGCTTCGGAGGGCTTTACAACTTCGAGCAGTACTTC
>TRBJ2-3|.|TRBD2|TRBV7-8
CATRTSGNADTQYF
TGTGCCACTCGGACTAGCGGGAACGCAGATACGCAGTATTTT
>TRBJ2-7|.|.|TRBV6-5
CASRTRVSVDEQYF
TGTGCCAGCAGGACCAGGGTATCGGTCGACGAGCAGTACTTC
>TRBJ2-3|.|TRBD2|TRBV5-1
CASSLAGGYDTQYF
TGCGCCAGCAGCTTAGCGGGAGGGTACGATACGCAGTATTTT
>TRBJ1-4|.|.|TRBV4-3
CASSQDQGAATNEKLFF
TGCGCCAGCAGCCAAGATCAAGGGGCTGCAACTAATGAAAAACTGTTTTTT
>TRBJ2-1|.|.|TRBV5-1
CASSFQREEQFF
TGCGCCAGCAGCTTCCAGCGTGAGGAGCAGTTCTTC
>TRBJ2-1|.|.|TRBV30
CAWSPGDSEQFF
TGTGCCTGGAGCCCGGGAGACAGTGAGCAGTTCTTC
>TRBJ2-2|once|.|TRBV4-3
CASSLRTTFGELFF
TGCGCCAGCAGCCTTAGGACTACCTTCGGGGAGCTGTTTTTT
>TRBJ2-3|.|.|TRBV7-9
CASSSNLGPDTQYF
TGTGCCAGCAGCTCCAACCTAGGCCCAGATACGCAGTATTTT
>TRBJ2-5|.|.|TRBV27
CASSLSIDGETQYF
TGTGCCAGCAGTTTATCGATCGACGGGGAGACCCAGTACTTC
>TRBJ1-1|.|.|TRBV30
CAWLMGRGDTEAFF
TGTGCCTGGCTGATGGGCAGGGGAGACACTGAAGCTTTCTTT
>TRBJ2-7|.|TRBD1|TRBV5-6
CASSWGTASEQYF
TGTGCCAGCAGCTGGGGGACAGCGAGCGAGCAGTACTTC
>TRBJ2-1|.|.|TRBV7-2
CASSLSGSYNEQFF
TGTGCCAGCAGCTTATCGGGCTCCTACAATGAGCAGTTCTTC
>TRBJ2-7|few|.|TRBV5-1
CASSLVSTYEQYF
TGCGCCAGCAGCTTGGTGTCTACCTACGAGCAGTACTTC
>TRBJ2-2|once|TRBD2|TRBV4-1
CASSQEWREGITGELFF
TGCGCCAGCAGCCAAGAGTGGCGGGAGGGCATCACCGGGGAGCTGTTTTTT
>TRBJ2-7|.|.|TRBV6-5
CASSYSRESGYEQYF
TGTGCCAGCAGTTACTCGAGAGAGAGCGGGTACGAGCAGTACTTC
>TRBJ1-1|.|.|TRBV6-1
CASSDRENTEAFF
TGTGCCAGCAGTGACAGGGAAAACACTGAAGCTTTCTTT